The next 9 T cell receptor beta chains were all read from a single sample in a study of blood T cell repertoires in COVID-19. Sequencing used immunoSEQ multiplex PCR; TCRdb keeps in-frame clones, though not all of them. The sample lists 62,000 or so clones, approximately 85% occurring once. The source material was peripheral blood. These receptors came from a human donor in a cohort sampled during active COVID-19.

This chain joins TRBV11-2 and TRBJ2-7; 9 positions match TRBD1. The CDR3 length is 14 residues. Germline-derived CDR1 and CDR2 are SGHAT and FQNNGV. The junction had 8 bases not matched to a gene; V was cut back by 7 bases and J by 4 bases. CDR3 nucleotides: TGTGCCAGCACGGTGACAGGGGGGCCTTACGAGCAGTACTTC. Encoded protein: CASTVTGGPYEQYF.

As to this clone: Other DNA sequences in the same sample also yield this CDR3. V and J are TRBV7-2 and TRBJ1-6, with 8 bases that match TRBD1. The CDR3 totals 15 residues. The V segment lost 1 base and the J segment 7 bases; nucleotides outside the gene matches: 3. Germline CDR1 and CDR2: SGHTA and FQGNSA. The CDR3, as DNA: TGTGCCAGCAGCTTAGTCAGGGGGCCGAATTCACCCCTCCACTTT. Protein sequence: CASSLVRGPNSPLHF.

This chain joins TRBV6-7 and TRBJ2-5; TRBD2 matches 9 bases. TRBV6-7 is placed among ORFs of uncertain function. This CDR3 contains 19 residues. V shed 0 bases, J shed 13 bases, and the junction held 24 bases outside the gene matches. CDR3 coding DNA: TGTGCCAGCAGTTACTCTCTAGCGGGGAACCGAACCTGCAAGAGACCCGGGTACTTC. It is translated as CASSYSLAGNRTCKRPGYF.

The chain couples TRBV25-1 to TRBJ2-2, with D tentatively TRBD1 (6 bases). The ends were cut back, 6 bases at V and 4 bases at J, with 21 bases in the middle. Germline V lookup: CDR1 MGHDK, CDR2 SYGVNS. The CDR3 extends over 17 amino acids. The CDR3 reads CASSRHRAGTTTGELFF. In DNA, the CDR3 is TGTGCCAGCAGCCGCCACAGGGCCGGTACGACCACCGGGGAGCTGTTTTTT.

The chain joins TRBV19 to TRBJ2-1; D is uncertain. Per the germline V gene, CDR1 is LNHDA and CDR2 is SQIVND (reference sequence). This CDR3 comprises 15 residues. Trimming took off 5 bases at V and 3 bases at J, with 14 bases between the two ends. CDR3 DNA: TGTGCCAGTAGTCAGGCTATAACCGACTACAATGAGCAGTTCTTC. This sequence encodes CASSQAITDYNEQFF. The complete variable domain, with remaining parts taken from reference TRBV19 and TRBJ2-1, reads DGGITQSPKYLFRKEGQNVTLSCEQNLNHDAMYWYRQDPGQGLRLIYYSQIVNDFQKGDIAEGYSVSREKKESFPLTVTSAQKNPTAFYLCASSQAITDYNEQFFGPGTRLTVL.

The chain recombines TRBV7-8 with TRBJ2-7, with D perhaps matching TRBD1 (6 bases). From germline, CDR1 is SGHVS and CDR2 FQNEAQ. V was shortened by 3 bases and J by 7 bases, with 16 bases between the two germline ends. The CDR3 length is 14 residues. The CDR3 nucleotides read TGTGCCAGCAGCTTGTCTCACAATAGGGGGGAGCAGTACTTC. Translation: CASSLSHNRGEQYF. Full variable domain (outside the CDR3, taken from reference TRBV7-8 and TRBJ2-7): GAGVSQSPRYKVAKRGQDVALRCDPISGHVSLFWYQQALGQGPEFLTYFQNEAQLDKSGLPSDRFFAERPEGSVSTLKIQRTQQEDSAVYLCASSLSHNRGEQYFGPGTRLTVT.

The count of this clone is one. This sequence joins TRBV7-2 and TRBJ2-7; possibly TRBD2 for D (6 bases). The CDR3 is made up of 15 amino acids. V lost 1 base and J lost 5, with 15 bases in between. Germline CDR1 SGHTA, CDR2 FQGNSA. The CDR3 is CASSLEAGPTHEQYF. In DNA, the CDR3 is TGTGCCAGCAGCTTAGAGGCGGGGCCGACCCACGAGCAGTACTTC.

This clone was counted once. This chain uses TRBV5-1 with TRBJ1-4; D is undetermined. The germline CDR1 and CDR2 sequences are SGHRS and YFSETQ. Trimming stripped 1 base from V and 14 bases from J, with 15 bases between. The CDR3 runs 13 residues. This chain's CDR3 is CASSLNGEPFLFF. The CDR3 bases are TGCGCCAGCAGCTTGAACGGAGAACCTTTTCTGTTTTTT. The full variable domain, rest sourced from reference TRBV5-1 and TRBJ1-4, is KAGVTQTPRYLIKTRGQQVTLSCSPISGHRSVSWYQQTPGQGLQFLFEYFSETQRNKGNFPGRFSGRQFSNSRSEMNVSTLELGDSALYLCASSLNGEPFLFFGSGTQLSVL.

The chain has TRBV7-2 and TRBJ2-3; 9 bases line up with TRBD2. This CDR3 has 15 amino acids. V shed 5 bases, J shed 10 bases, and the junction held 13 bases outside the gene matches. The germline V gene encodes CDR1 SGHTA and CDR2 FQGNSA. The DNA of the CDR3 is TGTGCCAGCAGCGTTAGCGGGGGAGCTCCTGGGGCGCAGTATTTT. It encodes CASSVSGGAPGAQYF.